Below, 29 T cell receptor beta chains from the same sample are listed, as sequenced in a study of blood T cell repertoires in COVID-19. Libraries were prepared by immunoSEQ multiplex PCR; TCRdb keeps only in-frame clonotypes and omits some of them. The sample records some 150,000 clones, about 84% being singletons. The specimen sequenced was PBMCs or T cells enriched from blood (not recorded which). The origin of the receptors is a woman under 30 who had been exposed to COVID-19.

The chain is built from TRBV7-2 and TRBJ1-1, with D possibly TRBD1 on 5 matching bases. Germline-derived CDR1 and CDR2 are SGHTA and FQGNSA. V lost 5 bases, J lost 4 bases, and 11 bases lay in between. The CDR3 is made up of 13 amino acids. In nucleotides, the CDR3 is TGTGCCAGCAGCGCAACAGGAAGCACTGAAGCTTTCTTT. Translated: CASSATGSTEAFF. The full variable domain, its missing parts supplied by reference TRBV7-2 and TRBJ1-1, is GAGVSQSPSNKVTEKGKDVELRCDPISGHTALYWYRQSLGQGLEFLIYFQGNSAPDKSGLPSDRFSAERTGGSVSTLTIQRTQQEDSAVYLCASSATGSTEAFFGQGTRLTVV.

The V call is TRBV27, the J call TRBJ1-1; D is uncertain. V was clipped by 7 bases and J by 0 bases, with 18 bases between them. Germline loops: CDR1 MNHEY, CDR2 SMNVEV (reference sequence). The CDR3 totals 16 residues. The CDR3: CASTPGGSRLNTEAFF. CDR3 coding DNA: TGTGCCAGCACCCCCGGCGGCAGCCGCTTGAACACTGAAGCTTTCTTT.

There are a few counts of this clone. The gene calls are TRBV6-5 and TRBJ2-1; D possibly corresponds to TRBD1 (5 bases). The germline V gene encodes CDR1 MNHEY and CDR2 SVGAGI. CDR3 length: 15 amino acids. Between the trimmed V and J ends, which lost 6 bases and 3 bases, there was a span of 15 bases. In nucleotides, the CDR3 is TGTGCCAGCAGCGGTAGGGGTTTTTTCTACAATGAGCAGTTCTTC. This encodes CASSGRGFFYNEQFF.

This CDR3 reads CASSQTDRQAHGYTF. The CDR3 nucleotides are TGTGCCAGCTCCCAAACCGATAGACAGGCCCATGGCTACACCTTC. J is TRBJ1-2 and V is TRBV18; D is perhaps TRBD1 (6 bases). Trimming pared 6 bases from V and 6 bases from J, leaving 20 bases between. The CDR3 has 15 residues. Germline-derived CDR1 and CDR2 are KGHSH and LQKENI.

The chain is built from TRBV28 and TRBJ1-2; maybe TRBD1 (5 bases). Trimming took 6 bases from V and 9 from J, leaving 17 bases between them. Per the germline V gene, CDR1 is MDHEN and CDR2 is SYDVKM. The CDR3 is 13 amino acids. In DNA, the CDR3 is TGTGCCAGCAGGCCGGGACTTTCGGTACGCTACACCTTC. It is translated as CASRPGLSVRYTF.

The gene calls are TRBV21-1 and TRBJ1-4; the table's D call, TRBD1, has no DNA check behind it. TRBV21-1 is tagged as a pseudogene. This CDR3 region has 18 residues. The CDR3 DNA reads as TGTGCCAGCAGCAGCGGGACAGGGGGCAGGGGGACTAATGAAAAACTGTTTTTT. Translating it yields CASSSGTGGRGTNEKLFF.

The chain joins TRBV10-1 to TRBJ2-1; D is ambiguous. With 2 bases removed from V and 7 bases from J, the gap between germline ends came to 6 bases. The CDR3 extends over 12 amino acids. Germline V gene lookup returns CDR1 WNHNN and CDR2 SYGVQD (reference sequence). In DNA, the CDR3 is TGCGCCAGCAGTGAGGCTAGGAATGAGCAGTTCTTC. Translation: CASSEARNEQFF.

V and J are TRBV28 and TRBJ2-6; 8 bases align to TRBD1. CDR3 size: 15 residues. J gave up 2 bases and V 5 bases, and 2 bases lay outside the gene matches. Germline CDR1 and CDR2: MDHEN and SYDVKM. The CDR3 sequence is CASSKQGAGANVLTF. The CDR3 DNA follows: TGTGCCAGCAGTAAACAGGGGGCTGGGGCCAACGTCCTGACTTTC.

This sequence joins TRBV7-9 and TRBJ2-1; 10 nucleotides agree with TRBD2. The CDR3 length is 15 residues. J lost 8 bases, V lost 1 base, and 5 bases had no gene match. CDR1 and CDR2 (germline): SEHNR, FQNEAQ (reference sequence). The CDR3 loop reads CASSLVSSGSHEQFF. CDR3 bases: TGTGCCAGCAGCTTAGTCTCTAGCGGGAGTCATGAGCAGTTCTTC.

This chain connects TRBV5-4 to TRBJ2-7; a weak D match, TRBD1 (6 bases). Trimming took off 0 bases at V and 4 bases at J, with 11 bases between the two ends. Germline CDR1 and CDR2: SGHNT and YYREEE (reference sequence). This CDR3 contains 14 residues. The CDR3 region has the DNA TGTGCCAGCAGCTTGGCTGTACAGGGTTACGAGCAGTACTTC. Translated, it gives CASSLAVQGYEQYF.

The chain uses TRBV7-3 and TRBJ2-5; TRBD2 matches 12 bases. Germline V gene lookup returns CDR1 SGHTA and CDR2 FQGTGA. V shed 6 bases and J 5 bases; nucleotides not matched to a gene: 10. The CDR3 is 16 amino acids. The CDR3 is CASSPGLAGTRETQYF. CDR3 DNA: TGTGCCAGCAGTCCTGGACTAGCGGGAACGCGGGAGACCCAGTACTTC. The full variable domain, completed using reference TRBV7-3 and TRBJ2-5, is GAGVSQTPSNKVTEKGKYVELRCDPISGHTALYWYRQSLGQGPEFLIYFQGTGAADDSGLPNDRFFAVRPEGSVSTLKIQRTERGDSAVYLCASSPGLAGTRETQYFGPGTRLLVL.

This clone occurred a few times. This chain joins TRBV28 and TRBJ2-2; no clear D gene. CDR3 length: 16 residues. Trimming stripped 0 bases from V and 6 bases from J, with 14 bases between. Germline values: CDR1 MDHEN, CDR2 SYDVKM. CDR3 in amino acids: CASSLWASRVAGELFF. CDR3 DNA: TGTGCCAGCAGTTTATGGGCAAGCCGGGTCGCCGGGGAGCTGTTTTTT.

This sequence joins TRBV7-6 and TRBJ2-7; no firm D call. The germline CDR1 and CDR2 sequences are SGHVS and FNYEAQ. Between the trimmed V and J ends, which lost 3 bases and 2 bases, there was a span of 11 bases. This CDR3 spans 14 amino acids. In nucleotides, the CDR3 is TGTGCCAGCAGCTTCGGCCGGAGCGCCTACGAGCAGTACTTC. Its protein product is CASSFGRSAYEQYF.

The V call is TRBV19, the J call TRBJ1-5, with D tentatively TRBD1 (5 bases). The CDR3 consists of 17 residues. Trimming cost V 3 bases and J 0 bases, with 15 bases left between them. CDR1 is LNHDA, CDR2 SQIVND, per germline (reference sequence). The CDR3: CASSIGQGTYSNQPQHF. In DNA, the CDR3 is TGTGCCAGTAGTATCGGCCAGGGCACCTATAGCAATCAGCCCCAGCATTTT.

CDR3 loop: CASSMGGLAEAFF. The CDR3 DNA reads as TGTGCCAGTAGTATGGGCGGGCTCGCTGAAGCTTTCTTT. The rearrangement uses TRBV19 and TRBJ1-1; D not resolved. V lost 3 bases, J lost 6 bases, and 11 bases lay in between. The CDR3 extends over 13 amino acids. Germline-derived CDR1 and CDR2 are LNHDA and SQIVND (reference sequence). The complete variable domain, with remaining parts taken from reference TRBV19 and TRBJ1-1, reads DGGITQSPKYLFRKEGQNVTLSCEQNLNHDAMYWYRQDPGQGLRLIYYSQIVNDFQKGDIAEGYSVSREKKESFPLTVTSAQKNPTAFYLCASSMGGLAEAFFGQGTRLTVV.

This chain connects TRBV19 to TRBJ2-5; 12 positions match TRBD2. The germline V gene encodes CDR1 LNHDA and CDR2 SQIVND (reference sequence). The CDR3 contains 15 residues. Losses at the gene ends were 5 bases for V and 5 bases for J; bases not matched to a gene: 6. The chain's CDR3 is CASSLWGTSGETQYF. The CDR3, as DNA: TGTGCCAGTAGTCTATGGGGGACTAGCGGGGAGACCCAGTACTTC.

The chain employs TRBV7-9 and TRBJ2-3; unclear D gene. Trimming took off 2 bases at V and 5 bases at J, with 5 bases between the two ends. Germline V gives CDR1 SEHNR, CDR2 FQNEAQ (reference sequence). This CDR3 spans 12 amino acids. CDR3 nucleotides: TGTGCCAGCAGCTTAAGTAGAGATACGCAGTATTTT. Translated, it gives CASSLSRDTQYF.

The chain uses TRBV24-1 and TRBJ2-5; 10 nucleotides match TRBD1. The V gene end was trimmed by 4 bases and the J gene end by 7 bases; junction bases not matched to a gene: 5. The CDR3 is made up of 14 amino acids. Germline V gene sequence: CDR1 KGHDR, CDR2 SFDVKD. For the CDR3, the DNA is TGTGCCACCAGTGAGGGACAGGGGACGGCGACCCAGTACTTC. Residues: CATSEGQGTATQYF.

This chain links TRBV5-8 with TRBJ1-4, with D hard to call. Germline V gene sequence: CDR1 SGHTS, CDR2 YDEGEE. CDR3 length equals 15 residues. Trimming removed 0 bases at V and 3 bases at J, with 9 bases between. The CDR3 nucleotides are TGTGCCAGCAGCTTGGCGGGGATCGCTAATGAAAAACTGTTTTTT. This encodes CASSLAGIANEKLFF. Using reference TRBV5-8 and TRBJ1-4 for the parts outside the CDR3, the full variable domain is EAGVTQSPTHLIKTRGQQATLRCSPISGHTSVYWYQQALGLGLQFLLWYDEGEERNRGNFPPRFSGRQFPNYSSELNVNALELEDSALYLCASSLAGIANEKLFFGSGTQLSVL.

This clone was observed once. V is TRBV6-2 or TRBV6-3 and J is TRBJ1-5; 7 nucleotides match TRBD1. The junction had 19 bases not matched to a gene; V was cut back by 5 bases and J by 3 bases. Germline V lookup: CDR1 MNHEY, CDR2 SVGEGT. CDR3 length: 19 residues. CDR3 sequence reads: CASSRTPGQLANFNQPQHF. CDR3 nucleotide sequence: TGTGCCAGCAGTAGAACCCCGGGACAGTTGGCAAATTTCAATCAGCCCCAGCATTTT.

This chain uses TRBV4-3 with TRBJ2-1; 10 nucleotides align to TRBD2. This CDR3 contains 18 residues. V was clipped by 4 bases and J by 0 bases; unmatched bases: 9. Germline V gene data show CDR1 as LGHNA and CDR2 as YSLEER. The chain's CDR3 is CASSLSGTSANSYNEQFF. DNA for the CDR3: TGCGCCAGCAGCCTCTCCGGGACTAGCGCAAACTCCTACAATGAGCAGTTCTTC.

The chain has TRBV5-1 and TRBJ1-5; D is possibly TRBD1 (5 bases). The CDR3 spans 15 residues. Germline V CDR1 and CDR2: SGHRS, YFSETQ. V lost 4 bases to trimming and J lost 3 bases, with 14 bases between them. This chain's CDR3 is CASSLAGLDNQPQHF. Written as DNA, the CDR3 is TGCGCCAGCAGCCTCGCGGGACTTGACAATCAGCCCCAGCATTTT.

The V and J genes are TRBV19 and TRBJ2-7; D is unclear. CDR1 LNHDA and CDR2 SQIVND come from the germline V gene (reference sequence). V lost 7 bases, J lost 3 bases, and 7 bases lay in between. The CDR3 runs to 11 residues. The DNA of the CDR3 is TGTGCCAGTATGGGCAGCTACGAGCAGTACTTC. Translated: CASMGSYEQYF. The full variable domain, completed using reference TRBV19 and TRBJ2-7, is DGGITQSPKYLFRKEGQNVTLSCEQNLNHDAMYWYRQDPGQGLRLIYYSQIVNDFQKGDIAEGYSVSREKKESFPLTVTSAQKNPTAFYLCASMGSYEQYFGPGTRLTVT.

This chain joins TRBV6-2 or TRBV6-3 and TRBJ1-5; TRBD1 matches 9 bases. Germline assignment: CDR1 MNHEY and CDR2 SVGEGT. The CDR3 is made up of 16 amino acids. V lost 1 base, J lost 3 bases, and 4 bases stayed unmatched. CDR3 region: CASSYWGTGHNQPQHF. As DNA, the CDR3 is TGTGCCAGCAGTTACTGGGGGACAGGGCACAATCAGCCCCAGCATTTT.

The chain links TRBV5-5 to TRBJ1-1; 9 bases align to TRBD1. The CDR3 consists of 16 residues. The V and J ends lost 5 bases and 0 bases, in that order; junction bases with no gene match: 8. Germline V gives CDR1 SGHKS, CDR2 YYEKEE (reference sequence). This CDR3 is CASRAGTGNMNTEAFF. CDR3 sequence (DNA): TGTGCCAGCAGGGCCGGGACAGGGAACATGAACACTGAAGCTTTCTTT.

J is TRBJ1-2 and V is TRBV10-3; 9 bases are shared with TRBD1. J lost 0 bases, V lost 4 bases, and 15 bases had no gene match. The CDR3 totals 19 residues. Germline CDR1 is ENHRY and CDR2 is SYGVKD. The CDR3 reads CAISGTDGTGLGSNYGYTF. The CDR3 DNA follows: TGTGCCATCAGTGGGACCGACGGGACAGGGCTTGGGTCTAACTATGGCTACACCTTC.

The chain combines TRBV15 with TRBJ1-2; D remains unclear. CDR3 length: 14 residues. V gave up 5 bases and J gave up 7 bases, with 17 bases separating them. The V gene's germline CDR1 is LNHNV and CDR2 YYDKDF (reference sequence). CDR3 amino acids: CATSRDRGGGGYTF. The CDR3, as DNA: TGTGCCACCAGCCGCGACCGGGGAGGCGGTGGCTACACCTTC.

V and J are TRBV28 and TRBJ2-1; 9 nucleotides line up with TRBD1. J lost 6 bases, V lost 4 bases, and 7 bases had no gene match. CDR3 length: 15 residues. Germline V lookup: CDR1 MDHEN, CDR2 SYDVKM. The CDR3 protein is CASSWPGQGGNEQFF. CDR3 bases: TGTGCCAGCAGTTGGCCGGGACAGGGTGGCAATGAGCAGTTCTTC.

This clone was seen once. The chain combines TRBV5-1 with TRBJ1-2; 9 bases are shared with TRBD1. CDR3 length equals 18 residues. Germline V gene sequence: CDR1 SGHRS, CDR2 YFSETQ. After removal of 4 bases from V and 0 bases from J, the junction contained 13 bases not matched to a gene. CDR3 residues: CASSRGRDRVSANYGYTF. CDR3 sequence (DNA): TGCGCCAGCAGCCGGGGGCGGGACAGGGTATCGGCTAACTATGGCTACACCTTC.